This is a list of T cell receptor beta chains from one sample in a study of blood T cell repertoires in COVID-19. Assay: immunoSEQ multiplex PCR; the TCRdb copy retains only in-frame clones and omits some. The data show about 270,000 clones, roughly nine tenths seen once. Source material: peripheral blood. These TCRs come from a man aged 35 to 55 with active or convalescent COVID-19. CDR3s leave out the opening cysteine and the closing phenylalanine or tryptophan. The order of the fields is J gene, V gene, CDR3 protein.

J: TRBJ2-7
V: TRBV15
CDR3: ATSRAGQGYEQY

J: TRBJ2-4
V: TRBV21-1
CDR3: ASSSRAGGGKNIQY

J: TRBJ2-7
V: TRBV5-1
CDR3: ASSPGSGRSEEQY

J: TRBJ2-1
V: TRBV24-1
CDR3: ATSAAPGTSTKSSYNEQF

J: TRBJ1-1
V: TRBV7-9
CDR3: ASSPLTGEVTEAF

J: TRBJ2-3
V: TRBV27
CDR3: ASKIEEGTDTQY

J: TRBJ1-1
V: TRBV30
CDR3: AWQGRNTEAF

J: TRBJ1-1
V: TRBV10-2
CDR3: ASSLPNTEAF

J: TRBJ2-4
V: TRBV11-3
CDR3: ASSLDWEAQGKNIQY

J: TRBJ1-2
V: TRBV6-6
CDR3: ASSIPGDGYT

J: TRBJ2-1
V: TRBV18
CDR3: ASSPRQDSYNEQF

J: TRBJ2-1
V: TRBV28
CDR3: ASSLRGGRDEQF

J: TRBJ1-4
V: TRBV2
CDR3: ASSVGTGFEKLF

J: TRBJ1-6
V: TRBV2
CDR3: ASSDGVDSPLH

J: TRBJ1-2
V: TRBV19
CDR3: ASSVQGGGYT

J: TRBJ2-1
V: TRBV15
CDR3: AYRGGDCDYNEQF

J: TRBJ2-1
V: TRBV28
CDR3: ASSLIEHNEQF

J: TRBJ2-1
V: TRBV5-6
CDR3: ASSSAGGRGSEQF

J: TRBJ1-1
V: TRBV19
CDR3: ASSSAGGADTEAF

J: TRBJ2-2
V: TRBV7-3
CDR3: ASSPLGGGFTGELF

J: TRBJ1-6
V: TRBV6-5
CDR3: ASSYEFAGEGSPLH

J: TRBJ2-7
V: TRBV7-2
CDR3: ASSFPGRREQY

J: TRBJ2-7
V: TRBV6-5
CDR3: ASRGGVSQFYEQY

J: TRBJ1-1
V: TRBV7-9
CDR3: ASTRASAPEAF

J: TRBJ2-7
V: TRBV19
CDR3: ASSVPLDRGNEQY

J: TRBJ2-1
V: TRBV5-1
CDR3: ASSLLAGGPNEQF

J: TRBJ1-1
V: TRBV19
CDR3: ASKQTGGLTEAF